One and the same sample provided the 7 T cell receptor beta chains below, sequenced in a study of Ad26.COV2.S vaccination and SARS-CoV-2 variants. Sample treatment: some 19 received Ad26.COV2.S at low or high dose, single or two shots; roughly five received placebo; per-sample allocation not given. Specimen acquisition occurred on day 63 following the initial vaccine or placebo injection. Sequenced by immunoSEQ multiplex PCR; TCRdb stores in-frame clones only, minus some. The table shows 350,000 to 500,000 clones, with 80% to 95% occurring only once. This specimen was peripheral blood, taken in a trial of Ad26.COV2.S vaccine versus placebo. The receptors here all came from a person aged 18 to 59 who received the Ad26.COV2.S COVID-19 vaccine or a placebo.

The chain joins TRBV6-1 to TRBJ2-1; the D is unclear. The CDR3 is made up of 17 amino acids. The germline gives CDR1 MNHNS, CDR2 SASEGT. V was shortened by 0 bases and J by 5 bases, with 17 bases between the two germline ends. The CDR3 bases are TGTGCCAGCAGTGAAGCGCTTTGGGCCTCAGCCCACAATGAGCAGTTCTTC. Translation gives CASSEALWASAHNEQFF.

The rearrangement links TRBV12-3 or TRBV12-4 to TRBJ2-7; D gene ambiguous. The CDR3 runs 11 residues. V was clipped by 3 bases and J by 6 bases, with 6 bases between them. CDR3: CASSFLIEQYF. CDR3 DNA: TGTGCCAGCAGTTTTTTAATCGAGCAGTACTTC.

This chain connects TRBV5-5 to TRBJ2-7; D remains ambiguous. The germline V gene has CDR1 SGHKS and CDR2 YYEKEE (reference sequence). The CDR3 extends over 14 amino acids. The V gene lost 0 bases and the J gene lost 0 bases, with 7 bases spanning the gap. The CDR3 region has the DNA TGTGCCAGCAGCTTGGTTGTCGGCTCCTACGAGCAGTACTTC. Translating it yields CASSLVVGSYEQYF.

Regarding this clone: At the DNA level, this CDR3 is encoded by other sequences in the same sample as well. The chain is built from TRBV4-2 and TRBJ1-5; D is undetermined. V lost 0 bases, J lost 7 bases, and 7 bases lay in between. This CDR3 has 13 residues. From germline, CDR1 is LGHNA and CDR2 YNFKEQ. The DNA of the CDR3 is TGTGCCAGCAGCCAAGATCTCGGGCAGCCCCAGCATTTT. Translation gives CASSQDLGQPQHF.

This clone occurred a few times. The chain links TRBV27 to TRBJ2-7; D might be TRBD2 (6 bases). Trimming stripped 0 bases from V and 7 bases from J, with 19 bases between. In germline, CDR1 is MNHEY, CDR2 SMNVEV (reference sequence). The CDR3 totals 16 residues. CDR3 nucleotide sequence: TGTGCCAGCAGTTTATCTTTCCGGGAGTTCCCGGAGGAGCAGTACTTC. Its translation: CASSLSFREFPEEQYF.

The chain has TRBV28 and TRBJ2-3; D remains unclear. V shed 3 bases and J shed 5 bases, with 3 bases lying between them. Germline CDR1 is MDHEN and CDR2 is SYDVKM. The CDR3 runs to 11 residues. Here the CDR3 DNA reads TGTGCCAGCAGTTTCGGAGATACGCAGTATTTT. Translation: CASSFGDTQYF.

The CDR3 spells CSVVSSGTYEQYF. Here the CDR3 DNA reads TGCAGCGTTGTGTCTAGCGGGACCTACGAGCAGTACTTC. This chain joins TRBV29-1 and TRBJ2-7; TRBD2 matches at 9 bases. Germline trimming cut 4 bases from V and 2 bases from J; bases unmatched to any gene: 3. Looked up from germline, CDR1 is SQVTM and CDR2 is ANQGSEA. This CDR3 spans 13 amino acids.